This T cell receptor (beta chain) was obtained from a study of metastatic and nonmetastatic thyroid tumors. Across the study: Repertoire data that came from the blood and tumor or nodule tissue of malignant and benign thyroid patients were compared. Study-wide findings and caveats: Patients with malignant thyroid tumors reportedly had significantly higher TCR beta diversity than those with benign nodules, in blood and tumor.

Germline CDR1 is DFQATT and CDR2 is SNEGSKA (reference sequence). This CDR3 contains 16 residues. With V trimmed by 5 bases and J by 5 bases, 12 bases remained unmatched. This clone was found many times. The antigen is not known. The same CDR3 arises from other DNA sequences in this sample as well. All patients were untreated before thyroid surgery. In the source study's methods: Construction of a distant-metastasis classifier for papillary thyroid cancer relied on CDR3 differences across clinicopathological groups. MiXCR re-clonotyped the PCR reads for TCRdb. The V and J calls follow TCRdb's processing rather than the paper's. Altogether 15,000 to 20,000 clones are present, under 35% being singletons, with the ten largest covering over 10%.

The clonotype originates from a female donor with papillary thyroid cancer or a benign thyroid nodule (not recorded which). Some clones in this sample may be carry-over from other donors' samples. V and J are TRBV20-1 and TRBJ1-4, with 9 bases that match TRBD1. The specimen sequenced was tumor tissue. CDR3 bases: TGCAGTGCTCCGGGACAGGGTTCTCAGGCCAATGAAAAACTGTTTTTT. This translates into CSAPGQGSQANEKLFF.